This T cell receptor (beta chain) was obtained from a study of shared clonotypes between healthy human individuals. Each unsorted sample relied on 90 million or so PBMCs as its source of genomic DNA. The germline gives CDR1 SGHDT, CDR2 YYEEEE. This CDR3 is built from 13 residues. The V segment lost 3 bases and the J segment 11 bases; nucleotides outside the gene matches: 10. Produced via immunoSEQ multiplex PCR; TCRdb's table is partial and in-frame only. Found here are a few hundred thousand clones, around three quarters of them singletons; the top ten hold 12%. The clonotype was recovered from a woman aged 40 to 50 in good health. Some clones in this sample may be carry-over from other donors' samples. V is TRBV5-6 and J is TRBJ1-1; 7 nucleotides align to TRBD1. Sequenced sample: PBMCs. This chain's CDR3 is CASSSRGGLLAFF. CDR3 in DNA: TGTGCCAGCAGCTCCAGGGGGGGCCTTTTGGCTTTCTTT.